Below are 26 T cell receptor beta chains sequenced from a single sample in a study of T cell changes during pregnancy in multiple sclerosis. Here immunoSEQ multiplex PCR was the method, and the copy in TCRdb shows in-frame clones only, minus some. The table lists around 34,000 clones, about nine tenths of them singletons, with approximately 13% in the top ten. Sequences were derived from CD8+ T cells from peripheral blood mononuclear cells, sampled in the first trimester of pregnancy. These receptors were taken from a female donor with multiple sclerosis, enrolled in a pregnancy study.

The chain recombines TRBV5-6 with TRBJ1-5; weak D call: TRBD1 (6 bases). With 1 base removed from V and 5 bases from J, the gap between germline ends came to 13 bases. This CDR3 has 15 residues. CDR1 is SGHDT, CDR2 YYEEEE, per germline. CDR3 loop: CASSLRGWTDQPQHF. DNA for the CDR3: TGTGCCAGCAGCTTGAGGGGGTGGACAGATCAGCCCCAGCATTTT.

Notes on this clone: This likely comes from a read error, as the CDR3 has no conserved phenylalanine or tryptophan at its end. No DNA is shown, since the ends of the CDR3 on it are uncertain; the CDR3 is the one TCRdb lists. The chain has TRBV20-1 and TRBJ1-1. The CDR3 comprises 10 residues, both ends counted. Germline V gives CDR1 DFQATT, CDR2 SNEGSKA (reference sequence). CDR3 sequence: CSASTPRDSL.

CDR3 nucleotide sequence: TGCAGCGTTGAGGCAGGGGGGATTGGCAATGAGCAGTTCTTC. Amino acid sequence: CSVEAGGIGNEQFF. V gene TRBV29-1 combines with J gene TRBJ2-1; perhaps TRBD1 as D (7 bases). V was shortened by 3 bases and J by 6 bases, with 15 bases between the two germline ends. Per the germline V gene, CDR1 is SQVTM and CDR2 is ANQGSEA. The CDR3 sequence is 14 residues long.

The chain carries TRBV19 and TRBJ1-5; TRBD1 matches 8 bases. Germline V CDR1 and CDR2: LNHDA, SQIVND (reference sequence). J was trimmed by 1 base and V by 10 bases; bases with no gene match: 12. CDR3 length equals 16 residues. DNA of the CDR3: TGTGCCACAGTACCCCAACAGGGGGTGAGCAATCAGCCCCAGCATTTT. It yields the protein CATVPQQGVSNQPQHF.

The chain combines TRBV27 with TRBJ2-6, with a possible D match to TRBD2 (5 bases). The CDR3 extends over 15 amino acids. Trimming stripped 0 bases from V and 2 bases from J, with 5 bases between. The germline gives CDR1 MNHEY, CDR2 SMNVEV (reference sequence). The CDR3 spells CASSLSGAGANVLTF. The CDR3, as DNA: TGTGCCAGCAGTTTATCCGGGGCTGGGGCCAACGTCCTGACTTTC.

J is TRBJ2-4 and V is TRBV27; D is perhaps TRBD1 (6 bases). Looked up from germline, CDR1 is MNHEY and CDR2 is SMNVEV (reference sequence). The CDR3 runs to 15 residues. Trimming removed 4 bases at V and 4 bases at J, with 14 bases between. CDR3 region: CASSYSLDRKNIQYF. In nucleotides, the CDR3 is TGTGCCAGCAGTTACTCCCTCGACAGGAAAAACATTCAGTACTTC.

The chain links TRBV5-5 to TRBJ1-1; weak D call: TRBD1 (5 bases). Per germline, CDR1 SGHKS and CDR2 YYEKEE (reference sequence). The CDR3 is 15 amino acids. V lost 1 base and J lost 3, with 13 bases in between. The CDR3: CASSLRQQGYTEAFF. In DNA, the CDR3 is TGTGCCAGCAGCTTGAGACAGCAGGGATACACTGAAGCTTTCTTT.

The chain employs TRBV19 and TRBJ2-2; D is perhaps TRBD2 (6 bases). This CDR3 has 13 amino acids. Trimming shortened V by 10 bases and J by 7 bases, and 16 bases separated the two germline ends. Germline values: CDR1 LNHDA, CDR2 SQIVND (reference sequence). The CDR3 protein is CAIESRRDGELFF. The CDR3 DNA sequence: TGTGCCATCGAAAGCAGGCGGGACGGGGAGCTGTTTTTT.

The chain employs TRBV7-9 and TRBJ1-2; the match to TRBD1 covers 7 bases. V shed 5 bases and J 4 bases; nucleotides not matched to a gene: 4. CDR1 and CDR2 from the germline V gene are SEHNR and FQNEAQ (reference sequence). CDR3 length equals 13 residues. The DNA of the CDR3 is TGTGCCAGCAGCCCAGGGACAGTCTATGGCTACACCTTC. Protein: CASSPGTVYGYTF.

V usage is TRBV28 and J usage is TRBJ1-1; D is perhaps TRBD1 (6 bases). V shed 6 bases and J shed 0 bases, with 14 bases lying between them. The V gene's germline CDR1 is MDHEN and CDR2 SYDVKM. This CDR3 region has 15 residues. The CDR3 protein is CASREDSTMNTEAFF. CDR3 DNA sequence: TGTGCCAGCAGGGAGGACAGCACTATGAACACTGAAGCTTTCTTT. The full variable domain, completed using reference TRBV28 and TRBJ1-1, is DVKVTQSSRYLVKRTGEKVFLECVQDMDHENMFWYRQDPGLGLRLIYFSYDVKMKEKGDIPEGYSVSREKKERFSLILESASTNQTSMYLCASREDSTMNTEAFFGQGTRLTVV.

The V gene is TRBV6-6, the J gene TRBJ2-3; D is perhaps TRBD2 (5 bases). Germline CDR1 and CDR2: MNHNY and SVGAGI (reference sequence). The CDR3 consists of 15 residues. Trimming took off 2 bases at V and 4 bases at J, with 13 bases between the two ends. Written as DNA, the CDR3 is TGTGCCAGCAGTTACATCGGAAGCGGTCCAGATACGCAGTATTTT. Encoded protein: CASSYIGSGPDTQYF.

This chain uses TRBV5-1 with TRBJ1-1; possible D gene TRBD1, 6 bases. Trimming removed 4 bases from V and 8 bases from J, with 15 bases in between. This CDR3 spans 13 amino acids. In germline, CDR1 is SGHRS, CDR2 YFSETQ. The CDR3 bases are TGCGCCAGCAGCACCGGACAGCAGGGCGAAGCTTTCTTT. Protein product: CASSTGQQGEAFF.

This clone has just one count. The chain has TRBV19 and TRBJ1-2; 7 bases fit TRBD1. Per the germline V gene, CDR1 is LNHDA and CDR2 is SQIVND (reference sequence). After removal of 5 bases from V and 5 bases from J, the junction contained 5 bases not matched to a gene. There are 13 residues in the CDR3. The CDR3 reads CASSPGTAYGYTF. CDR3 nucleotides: TGTGCCAGTAGTCCCGGGACAGCGTATGGCTACACCTTC. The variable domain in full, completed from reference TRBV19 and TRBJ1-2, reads DGGITQSPKYLFRKEGQNVTLSCEQNLNHDAMYWYRQDPGQGLRLIYYSQIVNDFQKGDIAEGYSVSREKKESFPLTVTSAQKNPTAFYLCASSPGTAYGYTFGSGTRLTVV.

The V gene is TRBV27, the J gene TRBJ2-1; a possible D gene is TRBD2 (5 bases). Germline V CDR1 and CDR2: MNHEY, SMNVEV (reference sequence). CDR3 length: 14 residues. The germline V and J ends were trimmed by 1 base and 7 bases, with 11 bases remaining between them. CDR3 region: CASSLYVRGNEQFF. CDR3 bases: TGTGCCAGCAGTTTATACGTACGAGGGAATGAGCAGTTCTTC.

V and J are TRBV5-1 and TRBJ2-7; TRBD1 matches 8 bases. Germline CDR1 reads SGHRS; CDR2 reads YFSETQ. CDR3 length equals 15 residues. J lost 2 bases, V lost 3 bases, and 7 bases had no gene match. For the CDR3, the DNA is TGCGCCAGCAGCTCCGACAGGGGAAGGACCTACGAGCAGTACTTC. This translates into CASSSDRGRTYEQYF. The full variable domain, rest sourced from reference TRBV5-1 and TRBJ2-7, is KAGVTQTPRYLIKTRGQQVTLSCSPISGHRSVSWYQQTPGQGLQFLFEYFSETQRNKGNFPGRFSGRQFSNSRSEMNVSTLELGDSALYLCASSSDRGRTYEQYFGPGTRLTVT.

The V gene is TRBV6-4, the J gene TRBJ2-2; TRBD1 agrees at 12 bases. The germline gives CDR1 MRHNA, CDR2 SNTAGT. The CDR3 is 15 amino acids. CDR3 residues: CGGTGGDWDTGELFF. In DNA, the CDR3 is TGTGGAGGGACAGGGGGCGACTGGGACACCGGGGAGCTGTTTTTT.

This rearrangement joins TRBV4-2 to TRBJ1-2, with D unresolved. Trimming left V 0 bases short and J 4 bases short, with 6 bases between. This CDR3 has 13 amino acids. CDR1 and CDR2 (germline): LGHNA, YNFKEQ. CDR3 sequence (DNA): TGTGCCAGCAGCCAAGAGAACGGCTATGGCTACACCTTC. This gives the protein CASSQENGYGYTF.

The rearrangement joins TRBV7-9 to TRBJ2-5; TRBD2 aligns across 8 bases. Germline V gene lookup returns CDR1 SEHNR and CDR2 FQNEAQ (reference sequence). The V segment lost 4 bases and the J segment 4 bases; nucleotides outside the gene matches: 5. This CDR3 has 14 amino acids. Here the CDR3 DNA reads TGTGCCAGCAGCTCCCCAGCGGGAGTAGAGACCCAGTACTTC. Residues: CASSSPAGVETQYF.

CDR3 sequence reads: CASSMGGNTEAFF. In DNA form, the CDR3 reads TGTGCCAGTAGTATGGGGGGGAACACTGAAGCTTTCTTT. The chain recombines TRBV19 with TRBJ1-1; the D gene is possibly TRBD1 (5 bases). The CDR3 has 13 residues. The germline V gene has CDR1 LNHDA and CDR2 SQIVND (reference sequence). The V gene lost 3 bases and the J gene lost 1 base, with 6 bases spanning the gap. Full variable domain (outside the CDR3, taken from reference TRBV19 and TRBJ1-1): DGGITQSPKYLFRKEGQNVTLSCEQNLNHDAMYWYRQDPGQGLRLIYYSQIVNDFQKGDIAEGYSVSREKKESFPLTVTSAQKNPTAFYLCASSMGGNTEAFFGQGTRLTVV.

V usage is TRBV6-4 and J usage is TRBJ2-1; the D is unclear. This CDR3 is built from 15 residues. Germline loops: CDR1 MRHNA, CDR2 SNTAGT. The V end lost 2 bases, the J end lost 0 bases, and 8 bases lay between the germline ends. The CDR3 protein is CASSDRASSYNEQFF. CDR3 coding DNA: TGTGCCAGCAGTGACAGAGCTAGCTCCTACAATGAGCAGTTCTTC.

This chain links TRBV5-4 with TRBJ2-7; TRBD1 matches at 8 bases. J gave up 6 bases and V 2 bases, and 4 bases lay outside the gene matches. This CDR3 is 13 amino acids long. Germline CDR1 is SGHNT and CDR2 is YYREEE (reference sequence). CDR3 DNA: TGTGCCAGCAGCTTAGGGACAGGACGCGAGCAGTACTTC. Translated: CASSLGTGREQYF.

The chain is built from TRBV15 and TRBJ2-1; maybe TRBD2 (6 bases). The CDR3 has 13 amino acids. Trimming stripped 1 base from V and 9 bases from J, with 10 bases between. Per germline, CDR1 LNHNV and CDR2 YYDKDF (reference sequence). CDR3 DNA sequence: TGTGCCACCAGCAGAGCTAGCGAGCTTGAGCAGTTCTTC. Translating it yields CATSRASELEQFF.

CDR3 nucleotides: TGTGCCTGGAGTGTACTACAGGGGTACACTGAAGCTTTCTTT. It codes for CAWSVLQGYTEAFF. V is TRBV30 and J is TRBJ1-1; TRBD1 agrees at 7 bases. The CDR3 sequence is 14 residues long. The germline V gene encodes CDR1 GTSNPN and CDR2 SVGIG (reference sequence). The trim removed 0 bases at V and 3 bases at J, leaving 4 bases unmatched.

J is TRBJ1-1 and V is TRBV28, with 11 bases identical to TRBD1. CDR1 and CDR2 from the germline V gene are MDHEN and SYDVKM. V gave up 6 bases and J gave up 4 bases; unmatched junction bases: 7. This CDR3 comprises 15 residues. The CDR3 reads CASSRGTGGSTEAFF. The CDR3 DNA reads TGTGCCAGCAGCCGTGGGACAGGGGGTTCCACTGAAGCTTTCTTT.

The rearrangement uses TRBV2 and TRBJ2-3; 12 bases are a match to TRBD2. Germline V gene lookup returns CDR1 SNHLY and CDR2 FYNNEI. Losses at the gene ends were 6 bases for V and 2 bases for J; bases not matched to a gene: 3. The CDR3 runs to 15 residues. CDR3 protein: CASSGLAGSTDTQYF. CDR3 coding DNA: TGTGCCAGCAGCGGACTAGCGGGGTCCACAGATACGCAGTATTTT.

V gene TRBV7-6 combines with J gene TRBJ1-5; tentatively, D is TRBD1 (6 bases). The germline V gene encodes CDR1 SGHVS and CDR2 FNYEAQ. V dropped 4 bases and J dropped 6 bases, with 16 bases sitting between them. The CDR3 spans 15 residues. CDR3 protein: CASSYRAGVGQPQHF. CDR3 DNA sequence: TGTGCCAGCAGCTACCGCGCAGGGGTTGGTCAGCCCCAGCATTTT.